These T cell receptor beta chains were read from a single sample in a study of technical replicates of blood from several donors. TCRdb's copy holds only in-frame clones and misses some; the assay was immunoSEQ multiplex PCR. The sample yields almost 70,000 clones, roughly 88% seen once. Sequencing was carried out using PBMCs. The receptors stem from a human donor in good health. Some clones in this sample may be carry-over from other donors' samples. The CDR3 runs from the conserved cysteine through the conserved F or W. The D gene is left open where the match is weak. Clone size is given for some rows only: seen once, a few or many times, or a class if the clone is expanded.

clone_size,d_call,j_call,v_call,cdr3_aa,cdr3_nt
NA,NA,TRBJ2-5,TRBV6-1,CASGRPTRETQYF,TGTGCCAGCGGAAGGCCGACTAGAGAGACCCAGTACTTC
once,NA,TRBJ1-2,TRBV2,CASSYSNNYGYTF,TGTGCCAGCAGTTACAGTAACAACTATGGCTACACCTTC
NA,NA,TRBJ2-1,TRBV30,CAWSHVAGEQFF,TGTGCCTGGTCCCATGTGGCGGGCGAGCAGTTCTTC
NA,TRBD1,TRBJ2-1,TRBV18,CASSLTGTGEDEQFF,TGTGCCAGCTCACTTACCGGGACAGGGGAGGATGAGCAGTTCTTC
NA,TRBD2,TRBJ2-1,TRBV4-3,CASSQEWPSGSSYNEQFF,TGCGCCAGCAGCCAAGAATGGCCTAGCGGGAGTTCCTACAATGAGCAGTTCTTC
NA,TRBD1,TRBJ1-2,TRBV9,CASSVAEGAGYGYTF,TGTGCCAGCAGCGTAGCCGAGGGGGCGGGGTATGGCTACACCTTC
medium-sized,TRBD2,TRBJ2-7,TRBV7-3,CASSYKTSGKSYEQYF,TGTGCCAGCAGCTACAAGACTAGCGGGAAATCCTACGAGCAGTACTTC
NA,NA,TRBJ2-7,TRBV5-1,CASSLVAGQPYEQYF,TGCGCCAGCAGCTTGGTTGCGGGACAGCCCTACGAGCAGTACTTC
NA,TRBD2,TRBJ2-5,TRBV30,CAWSRVAGLQETQYF,TGTGCCTGGAGTCGGGTAGCGGGACTGCAAGAGACCCAGTACTTC
few,TRBD2,TRBJ2-3,TRBV11-2,CASSPGLAVTDTQYF,TGTGCCAGCAGCCCTGGACTAGCGGTCACAGATACGCAGTATTTT
NA,NA,TRBJ2-3,TRBV7-3,CASSLDISGTQYF,TGTGCCAGCAGCCTAGATATCAGCGGCACGCAGTATTTT
once,TRBD2,TRBJ2-2,TRBV6-6,CASTQRGPPGELFF,TGTGCCAGCACCCAGCGGGGGCCCCCCGGGGAGCTGTTTTTT
NA,NA,TRBJ2-7,TRBV19,CASSIDPGREQYF,TGTGCCAGTAGTATAGACCCAGGGCGCGAGCAGTACTTC
NA,TRBD1,TRBJ1-1,TRBV5-1,CASRSDPGQQTAEAFF,TGCGCCAGCAGGAGCGACCCGGGACAGCAAACGGCTGAAGCTTTCTTT
NA,NA,TRBJ2-1,TRBV6-6,CATGGRVSYNEQFF,TGTGCCACCGGGGGGCGGGTTTCCTACAATGAGCAGTTCTTC
NA,TRBD1,TRBJ2-2,TRBV19,CASIVEAGGQAGELFF,TGTGCCAGTATCGTGGAGGCAGGGGGTCAAGCCGGGGAGCTGTTTTTT
NA,NA,TRBJ2-2,TRBV7-2,CASSPLMEGGELFF,TGTGCCAGCAGCCCCCTGATGGAGGGTGGGGAGCTGTTTTTT
NA,NA,TRBJ2-7,TRBV27,CASSGRVTYEQYF,TGTGCCAGCAGCGGCAGGGTCACCTACGAGCAGTACTTC
few,NA,TRBJ2-2,TRBV30,CAWRGPGELFF,TGTGCCTGGAGGGGCCCCGGGGAGCTGTTTTTT
NA,TRBD1,TRBJ1-1,TRBV2,CANPGQGITEAFF,TGTGCCAACCCGGGACAGGGGATCACTGAAGCTTTCTTT
few,NA,TRBJ2-3,TRBV5-1,CASTIKPDTQYF,TGCGCCAGCACCATTAAGCCAGATACGCAGTATTTT
once,TRBD1,TRBJ2-1,TRBV9,CASSVLGGAYNEQFF,TGTGCCAGCAGCGTACTAGGGGGCGCATACAATGAGCAGTTCTTC
NA,NA,TRBJ1-1,TRBV18,CASSPRRPDRRDTEAFF,TGTGCCAGCTCACCGCGACGCCCGGACAGAAGGGACACTGAAGCTTTCTTT
NA,TRBD1,TRBJ1-3,TRBV10-3,CATRGQGADTIYF,TGTGCCACCCGGGGGCAGGGGGCGGACACCATATATTTT
NA,TRBD1,TRBJ2-1,TRBV4-1,CASSREPGTGTTDYNEQFF,TGCGCCAGCAGCCGGGAGCCCGGGACAGGTACGACGGACTACAATGAGCAGTTCTTC
NA,TRBD1,TRBJ1-1,TRBV19,CASRRTGTEKAFF,TGTGCCAGTAGACGGACCGGGACAGAGAAAGCTTTCTTT
NA,NA,TRBJ2-2,TRBV6-6,CASSLSTGELFF,TGTGCCAGCAGTCTCAGCACCGGGGAGCTGTTTTTT
NA,NA,TRBJ1-5,TRBV7-2,CASSFSPNQPQHF,TGTGCCAGCAGCTTCTCTCCCAATCAGCCCCAGCATTTT
NA,TRBD2,TRBJ2-7,TRBV6-5,CASSWTSGGGYEQYF,TGTGCCAGCAGTTGGACTAGCGGGGGGGGATACGAGCAGTACTTC